Each of the 19 T cell receptor beta chains below was sequenced from the same sample in a study of regulatory T cells in long-lasting Graves disease. Regarding time point: newly diagnosed GD, antithyroid drugs for less than 3 months. RNA isolated from PBMCs was used to make the TCR library. For TCR beta, libraries came from iRepertoire HTBI primers and Arm-PCR of CDR3 regions. TCRdb itself ran the multiplex PCR reads through MiXCR, one entry per CDR3 protein. The sample has some 490,000 distinct CDR3 sequences; 12% are singletons. The same data also went into a second study, on T cells in Graves' hyperthyroidism and ophthalmopathy.

Here the sequenced sample was peripheral blood mononuclear cells (PBMCs), taken at new diagnosis, from a patient treated with antithyroid drugs. These receptors were taken from a woman in her twenties or thirties with Graves disease.

This clonotype has a count of ten or more. CDR3 loop: CASSLSVVYDEQFF. In DNA, the CDR3 is TGTGCCAGCAGTTTATCTGTCGTGTACGATGAGCAGTTCTTC. V usage is TRBV27 and J usage is TRBJ2-1; D uncertain. Germline V gene data show CDR1 as MNHEY and CDR2 as SMNVEV (reference sequence). The CDR3 runs 14 residues. The V gene lost 0 bases and the J gene lost 8 bases, with 11 bases spanning the gap.

In this sample, this clonotype turned up many times. This sequence joins TRBV6-1 and TRBJ2-7, with 7 bases lining up with TRBD1. The germline V gene encodes CDR1 MNHNS and CDR2 SASEGT. The length of the CDR3 is 13 residues. Trimming at V came to 7 bases and at J to 0 bases, leaving 3 bases not matched to a gene. For the CDR3, the DNA is TGTGCCAGCACCAGACAGGGCTCCTACGAGCAGTACTTC. This gives the protein CASTRQGSYEQYF.

This clonotype was found many times. The gene calls are TRBV28 and TRBJ2-3, with D possibly matching TRBD2 (5 bases). The CDR3 is made up of 17 amino acids. Germline CDR1 reads MDHEN; CDR2 reads SYDVKM. Trimming shortened V by 7 bases and J by 0 bases, and 20 bases separated the two germline ends. CDR3: CASTLGSAGPSTDTQYF. The DNA for the CDR3 is TGTGCCAGCACCTTGGGGTCGGCGGGTCCCAGCACAGATACGCAGTATTTT.

This clonotype occurred many times. The genes are TRBV28 and TRBJ2-5; TRBD2 matches 13 bases. This CDR3 spans 15 amino acids. CDR1 is MDHEN, CDR2 SYDVKM, per germline. V lost 8 bases and J lost 2; bases outside the gene matches: 5. CDR3 nucleotides: TGTGCCAGCCTAAGACTAGCGGGGGGACAAGAGACCCAGTACTTC. It is translated as CASLRLAGGQETQYF.

Only a few counts were recorded for this clonotype. The chain employs TRBV6-1 and TRBJ1-4, with a weak D call TRBD1 (6 bases). This CDR3 is built from 13 residues. Germline CDR1 reads MNHNS; CDR2 reads SASEGT. Trimming shortened V by 8 bases and J by 8 bases, and 15 bases separated the two germline ends. The CDR3 spells CASQWGAWEKLFF. The CDR3 DNA sequence: TGTGCCAGCCAGTGGGGGGCTTGGGAAAAACTGTTTTTT.

V usage is TRBV9 and J usage is TRBJ2-7; D is ambiguous. The germline V gene encodes CDR1 SGDLS and CDR2 YYNGEE. Trimming removed 0 bases from V and 1 base from J, with 11 bases in between. This CDR3 is built from 15 residues. The CDR3 region is CASSVEESRSYEQYF. Written as DNA, the CDR3 is TGTGCCAGCAGCGTAGAAGAGTCGAGGTCCTACGAGCAGTACTTC.

CDR3 protein: CASSLWGLIEAFF. The CDR3 nucleotides are TGTGCCAGCAGTTTATGGGGACTCATCGAGGCTTTCTTT. The rearrangement links TRBV12-3 or TRBV12-4 to TRBJ1-1, with a weak D call TRBD1 (5 bases). The CDR3 is 13 residues long. V lost 2 bases to trimming and J lost 11 bases, with 15 bases between them.

As to this clonotype: A much larger clone lies a single base off, so this may be a read error. The chain uses TRBV2 and TRBJ1-6, with 8 positions matching TRBD1. Germline V CDR1 and CDR2: SNHLY, FYNNEI. The CDR3 contains 14 residues. The CDR3 sequence is CVSSTTGEGSPLHF. CDR3 bases: TGTGTCAGCAGTACGACAGGGGAGGGGTCACCCCTCCACTTT. The full variable domain, rest sourced from reference TRBV2 and TRBJ1-6, is EPEVTQTPSHQVTQMGQEVILRCVPISNHLYFYWYRQILGQKVEFLVSFYNNEISEKSEIFDDQFSVERPDGSNFTLKIRSTKLEDSAMYFCVSSTTGEGSPLHFGNGTRLTVT.

Ten or more counts support this clonotype. V usage is TRBV2 and J usage is TRBJ1-2; TRBD1 aligns across 10 bases. The CDR3 extends over 12 amino acids. The trim removed 6 bases at V and 7 bases at J, leaving 2 bases unmatched. Germline CDR1 and CDR2: SNHLY and FYNNEI. CDR3: CASRRTGGGYTF. The CDR3 DNA reads as TGTGCCAGCAGGAGGACAGGGGGTGGCTACACCTTC.

This clonotype was recorded many times. The J gene is TRBJ2-7, the V gene TRBV6-2 or TRBV6-3, with D possibly matching TRBD2 (5 bases). The CDR3 totals 12 residues. CDR1 and CDR2 (germline): MNHEY, SVGEGT. V was cut by 2 bases and J by 6 bases, with 8 bases left in between. The CDR3 coding sequence is TGTGCCAGCAGTTACCGGGGAACCGAGCAGTACTTC. Amino acids: CASSYRGTEQYF.

This clonotype was seen repeatedly, ten times or more. This CDR3 reads CASSLWAPTGTTYEQYF. In DNA form, the CDR3 reads TGTGCCAGCAGCTTGTGGGCCCCGACCGGGACTACCTACGAGCAGTACTTC. This rearrangement joins TRBV5-6 to TRBJ2-7; 7 bases align to TRBD2. This CDR3 contains 17 residues. The germline V gene has CDR1 SGHDT and CDR2 YYEEEE. Trimming took 1 base from V and 2 from J; bases not matched to a gene: 12.

The rearrangement links TRBV15 to TRBJ1-5, with no clear D. This CDR3 contains 13 residues. Germline assignment: CDR1 LNHNV and CDR2 YYDKDF (reference sequence). V lost 1 base to trimming and J lost 8 bases, with 9 bases between them. The CDR3 is CATSRVVVEPQHF. CDR3 DNA sequence: TGTGCCACCAGCAGAGTAGTGGTGGAGCCCCAGCATTTT.

This sequence joins TRBV7-9 and TRBJ1-2; a weak D match, TRBD1 (6 bases). V lost 3 bases to trimming and J lost 8 bases, with 13 bases between them. Germline V CDR1 and CDR2: SEHNR, FQNEAQ (reference sequence). The CDR3 length is 13 residues. In nucleotides, the CDR3 is TGTGCCAGCAGCTTTACCACAGGGTCGGGCTACACCTTC. Translating it yields CASSFTTGSGYTF.

Points on this clonotype: A far larger clone differs by one base, so this is likely a read error. This chain joins TRBV11-1 and TRBJ2-7; D might be TRBD1 (6 bases). This CDR3 spans 14 amino acids. Germline CDR1 is SGHAT and CDR2 is FQDESV (reference sequence). V lost 5 bases and J 7 bases, leaving 18 bases between the germline ends. CDR3 coding DNA: TGTGCCAGCAGCCCGAGAAGAAGGGACAATGAGCAGTACTTC. This encodes CASSPRRRDNEQYF.

This clonotype was counted at least ten times. The genes are TRBV24-1 and TRBJ2-1; D unresolved. Trimming stripped 1 base from V and 2 bases from J, with 17 bases between. CDR3 length: 18 residues. CDR1 is KGHDR, CDR2 SFDVKD, per germline. CDR3 region: CATSDLSEREEAYNEQFF. DNA for the CDR3: TGTGCCACCAGTGATTTATCAGAGCGAGAGGAAGCCTACAATGAGCAGTTCTTC.

This clonotype was picked up many times. This rearrangement joins TRBV15 to TRBJ2-7; D might be TRBD1 (6 bases). In germline, CDR1 is LNHNV, CDR2 YYDKDF (reference sequence). The CDR3 has 16 residues. Trimming took off 0 bases at V and 5 bases at J, with 17 bases between the two ends. The CDR3 protein is CATSRDFAQGKHEQYF. For the CDR3, the DNA is TGTGCCACCAGCAGAGACTTCGCCCAGGGGAAGCACGAGCAGTACTTC.

The gene calls are TRBV5-1 and TRBJ2-2; a possible D gene is TRBD2 (5 bases). V was trimmed by 4 bases and J by 7 bases, leaving 11 bases between them. This CDR3 contains 13 residues. Germline CDR1 and CDR2: SGHRS and YFSETQ. DNA for the CDR3: TGCGCCAGCAGCCAGGACTTCTACGGGGAGCTGTTTTTT. Translation gives CASSQDFYGELFF.

This clonotype showed up many times. The DNA for the CDR3 is TGTGCCAGCAGAAAAACCGGGACAGGGTTGGATACGCAGTATTTT. Translation gives CASRKTGTGLDTQYF. The genes are TRBV7-2 and TRBJ2-3; 9 bases fit TRBD1. The V and J ends lost 6 bases and 6 bases, in that order; junction bases with no gene match: 10. There are 15 residues in the CDR3. Germline V lookup: CDR1 SGHTA, CDR2 FQGNSA.

This clonotype came up a few times. Given a much more abundant clone one base away, this may be a read error. The rearrangement joins TRBV7-2 to TRBJ1-6; no reliable D call. Germline V gives CDR1 SGHTA, CDR2 FQGNSA. V was trimmed by 5 bases and J by 7 bases, leaving 18 bases between them. The CDR3 length is 16 residues. CDR3 residues: CASSPSEVYLNSPLHF. The CDR3 DNA follows: TGTGCCAGCAGCCCCTCGGAAGTTTACCTCAATTCACCCCTCCACTTT.